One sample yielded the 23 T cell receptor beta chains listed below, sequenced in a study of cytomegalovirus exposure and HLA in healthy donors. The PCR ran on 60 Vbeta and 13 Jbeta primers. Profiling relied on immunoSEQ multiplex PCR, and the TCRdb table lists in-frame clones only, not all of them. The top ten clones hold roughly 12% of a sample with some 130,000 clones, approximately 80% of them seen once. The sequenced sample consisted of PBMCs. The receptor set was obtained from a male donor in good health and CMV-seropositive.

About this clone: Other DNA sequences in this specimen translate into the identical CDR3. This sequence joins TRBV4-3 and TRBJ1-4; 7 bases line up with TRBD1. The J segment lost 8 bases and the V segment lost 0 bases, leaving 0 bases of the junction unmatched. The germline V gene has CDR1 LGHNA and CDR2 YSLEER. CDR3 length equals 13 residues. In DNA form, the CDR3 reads TGCGCCAGCAGCCAAGAAGGGGGCGAAAAACTGTTTTTT. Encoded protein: CASSQEGGEKLFF.

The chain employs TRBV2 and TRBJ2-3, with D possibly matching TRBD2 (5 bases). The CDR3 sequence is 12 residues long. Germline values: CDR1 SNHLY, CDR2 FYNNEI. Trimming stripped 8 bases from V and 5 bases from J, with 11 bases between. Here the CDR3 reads CASGGWGDTQYF. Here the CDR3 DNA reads TGTGCCAGCGGCGGGTGGGGAGATACGCAGTATTTT.

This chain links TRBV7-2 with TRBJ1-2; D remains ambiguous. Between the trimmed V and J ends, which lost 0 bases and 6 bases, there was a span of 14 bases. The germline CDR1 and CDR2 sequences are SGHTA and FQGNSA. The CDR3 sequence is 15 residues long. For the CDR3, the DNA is TGTGCCAGCAGCTTAGCGTTAGTGGGGAGGCATGGCTACACCTTC. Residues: CASSLALVGRHGYTF. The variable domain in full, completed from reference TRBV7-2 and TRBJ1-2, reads GAGVSQSPSNKVTEKGKDVELRCDPISGHTALYWYRQSLGQGLEFLIYFQGNSAPDKSGLPSDRFSAERTGGSVSTLTIQRTQQEDSAVYLCASSLALVGRHGYTFGSGTRLTVV.

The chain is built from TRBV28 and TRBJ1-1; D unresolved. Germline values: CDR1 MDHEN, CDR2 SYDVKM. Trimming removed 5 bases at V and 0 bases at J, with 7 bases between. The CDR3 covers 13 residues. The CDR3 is CASSVDMNTEAFF. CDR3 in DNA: TGTGCCAGCAGTGTCGACATGAACACTGAAGCTTTCTTT.

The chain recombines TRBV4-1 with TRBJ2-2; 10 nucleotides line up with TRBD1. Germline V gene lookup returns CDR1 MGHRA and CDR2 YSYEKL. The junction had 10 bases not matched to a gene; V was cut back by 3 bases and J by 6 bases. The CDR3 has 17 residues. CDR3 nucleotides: TGCGCCAGCAGCCAGCGGATGGGGACAGGGGTTTCCGGGGAGCTGTTTTTT. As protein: CASSQRMGTGVSGELFF.

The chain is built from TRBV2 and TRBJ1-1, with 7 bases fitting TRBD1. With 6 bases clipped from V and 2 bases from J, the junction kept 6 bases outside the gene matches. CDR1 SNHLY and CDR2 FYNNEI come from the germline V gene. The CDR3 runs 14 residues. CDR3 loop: CASRTGTVNTEAFF. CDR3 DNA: TGTGCCAGCAGAACCGGGACAGTCAACACTGAAGCTTTCTTT.

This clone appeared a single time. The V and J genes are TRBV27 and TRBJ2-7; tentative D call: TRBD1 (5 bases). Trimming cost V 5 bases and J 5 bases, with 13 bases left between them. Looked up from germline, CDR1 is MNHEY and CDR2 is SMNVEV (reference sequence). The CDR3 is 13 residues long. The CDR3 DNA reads TGTGCCAGCAGTCATACCCCAGGGAACGAGCAGTACTTC. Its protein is CASSHTPGNEQYF.

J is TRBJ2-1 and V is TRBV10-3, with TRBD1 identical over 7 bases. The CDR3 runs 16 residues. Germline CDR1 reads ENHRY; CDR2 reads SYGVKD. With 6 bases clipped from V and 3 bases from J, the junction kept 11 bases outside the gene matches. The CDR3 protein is CAIRGTGTADYNEQFF. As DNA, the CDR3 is TGTGCCATCAGGGGTACCGGGACAGCGGACTACAATGAGCAGTTCTTC.

CDR3 amino acids: CASSYWSGSSQETQYF. The CDR3 nucleotides are TGTGCCAGCAGTTACTGGAGCGGGAGTTCCCAAGAGACCCAGTACTTC. The V call is TRBV6-5, the J call TRBJ2-5; 8 bases align to TRBD2. The CDR3 runs 16 residues. Germline V CDR1 and CDR2: MNHEY, SVGAGI. V dropped 1 base and J dropped 1; count of bases not matched to a gene: 5.

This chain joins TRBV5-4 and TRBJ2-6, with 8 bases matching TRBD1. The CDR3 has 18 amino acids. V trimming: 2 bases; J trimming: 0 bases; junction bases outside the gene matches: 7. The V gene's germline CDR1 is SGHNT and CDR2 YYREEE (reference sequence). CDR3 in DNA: TGTGCCAGCAGCTTCGGACAGGGCCACTTCTCTGGGGCCAACGTCCTGACTTTC. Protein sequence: CASSFGQGHFSGANVLTF.

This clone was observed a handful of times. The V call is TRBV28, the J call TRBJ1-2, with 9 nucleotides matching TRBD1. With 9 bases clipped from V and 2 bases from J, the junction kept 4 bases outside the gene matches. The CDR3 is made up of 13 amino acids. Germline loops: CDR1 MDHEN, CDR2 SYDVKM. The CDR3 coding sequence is TGTGCCAGTGGGACAGGGAGAAACTATGGCTACACCTTC. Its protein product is CASGTGRNYGYTF.

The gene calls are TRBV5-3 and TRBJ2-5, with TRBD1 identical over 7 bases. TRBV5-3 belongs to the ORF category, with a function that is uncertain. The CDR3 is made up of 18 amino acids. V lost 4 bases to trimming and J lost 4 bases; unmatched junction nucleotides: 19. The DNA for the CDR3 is TGTGCCAGAAGCCTGGGCCCCATCGGACAGGCCCTTCGAGAGACCCAGTACTTC. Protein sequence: CARSLGPIGQALRETQYF.

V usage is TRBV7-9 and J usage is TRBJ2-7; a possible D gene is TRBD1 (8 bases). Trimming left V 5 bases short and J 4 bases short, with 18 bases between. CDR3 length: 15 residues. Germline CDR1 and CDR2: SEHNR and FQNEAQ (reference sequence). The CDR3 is CASSRGEDRVYEQYF. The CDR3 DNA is TGTGCCAGCAGCCGGGGGGAGGACAGGGTATACGAGCAGTACTTC.

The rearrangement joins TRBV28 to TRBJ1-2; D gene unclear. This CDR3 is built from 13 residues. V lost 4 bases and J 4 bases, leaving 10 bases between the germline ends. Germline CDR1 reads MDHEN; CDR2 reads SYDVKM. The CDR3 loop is CASSSGVSYGYTF. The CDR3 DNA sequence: TGTGCCAGCAGTTCGGGAGTTTCCTATGGCTACACCTTC.

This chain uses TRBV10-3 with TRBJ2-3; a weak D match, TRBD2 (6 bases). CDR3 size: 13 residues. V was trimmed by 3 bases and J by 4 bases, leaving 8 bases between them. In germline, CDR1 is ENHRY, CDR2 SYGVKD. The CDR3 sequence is CAISDSGADTQYF. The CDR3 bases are TGTGCCATCAGTGATAGCGGCGCAGATACGCAGTATTTT.

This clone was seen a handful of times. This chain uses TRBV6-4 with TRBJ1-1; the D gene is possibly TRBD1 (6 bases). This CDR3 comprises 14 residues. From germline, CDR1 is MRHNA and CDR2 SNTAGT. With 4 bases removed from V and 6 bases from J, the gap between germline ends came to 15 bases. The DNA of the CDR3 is TGTGCCAGCAGTGTTATGCAGGGGTCGGCTGAAGCTTTCTTT. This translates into CASSVMQGSAEAFF.

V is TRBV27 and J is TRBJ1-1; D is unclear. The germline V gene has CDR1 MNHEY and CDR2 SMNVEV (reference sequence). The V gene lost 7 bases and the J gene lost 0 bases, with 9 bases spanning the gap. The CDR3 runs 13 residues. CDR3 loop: CASKTRLNTEAFF. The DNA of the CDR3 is TGTGCCAGCAAAACCAGGTTGAACACTGAAGCTTTCTTT.

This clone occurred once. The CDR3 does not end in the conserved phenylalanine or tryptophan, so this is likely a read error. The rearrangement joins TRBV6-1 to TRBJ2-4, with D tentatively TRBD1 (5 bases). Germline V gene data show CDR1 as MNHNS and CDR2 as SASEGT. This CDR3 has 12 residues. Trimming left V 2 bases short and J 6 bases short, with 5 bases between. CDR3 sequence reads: CASSERGNIQYS. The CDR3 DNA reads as TGTGCCAGCAGTGAAAGGGGAAACATTCAGTACTCC.

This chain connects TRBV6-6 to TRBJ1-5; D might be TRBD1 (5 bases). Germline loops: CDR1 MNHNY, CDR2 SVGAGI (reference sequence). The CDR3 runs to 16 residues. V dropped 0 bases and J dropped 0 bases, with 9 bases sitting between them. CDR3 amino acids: CASSYSGGYSNQPQHF. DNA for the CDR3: TGTGCCAGCAGTTACTCGGGGGGATATAGCAATCAGCCCCAGCATTTT.

CDR3 loop: CASSLTGGEKLFF. In DNA, the CDR3 is TGTGCCAGCAGTTTGACAGGTGGGGAAAAACTGTTTTTT. The V call is TRBV27, the J call TRBJ1-4, with a possible D match to TRBD1 (6 bases). This CDR3 has 13 residues. V lost 3 bases, J lost 8 bases, and 10 bases lay in between. CDR1 and CDR2 from the germline V gene are MNHEY and SMNVEV (reference sequence).

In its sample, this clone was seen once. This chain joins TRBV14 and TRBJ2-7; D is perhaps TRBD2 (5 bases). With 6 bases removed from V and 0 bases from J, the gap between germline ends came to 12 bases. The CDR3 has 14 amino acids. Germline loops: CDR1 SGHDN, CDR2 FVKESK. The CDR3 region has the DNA TGTGCCAGCAGGCATTCTGGGAGCTCCTACGAGCAGTACTTC. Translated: CASRHSGSSYEQYF.

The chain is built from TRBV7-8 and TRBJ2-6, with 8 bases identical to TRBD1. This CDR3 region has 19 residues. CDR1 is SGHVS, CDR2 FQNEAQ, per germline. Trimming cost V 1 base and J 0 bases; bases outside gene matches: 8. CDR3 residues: CASSLERTGFLSGANVLTF. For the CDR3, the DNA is TGTGCCAGCAGCTTAGAAAGGACAGGGTTCCTCTCTGGGGCCAACGTCCTGACTTTC.

The CDR3 DNA reads TGTGCCAGTAGGGTACAGGGGGCGCCAGCTAACTATGGCTACACCTTC. Protein product: CASRVQGAPANYGYTF. V usage is TRBV19 and J usage is TRBJ1-2, with 9 bases matching TRBD1. This CDR3 has 16 residues. Trimming at V came to 6 bases and at J to 0 bases, leaving 8 bases not matched to a gene. Germline CDR1 is LNHDA and CDR2 is SQIVND (reference sequence).